This TCR beta chain was sequenced in a study of beta chain features in type 1 diabetes. The authors reverse transcribed all of the isolated RNA, so sequencing captured expressed TCRB transcripts. Sequencing of naive, central memory and regulatory T cell samples gave an average of approximately 3.3 million reads. Profiling relied on immunoSEQ multiplex PCR, and the TCRdb table lists in-frame clones only, not all of them. The repertoire holds more than 300,000 clones, with 9.6% as singletons. The CDR3 loop spans 16 amino acids. The V and J ends lost 0 bases and 1 base, in that order; junction bases with no gene match: 5. The germline gives CDR1 SGHDN, CDR2 FVKESK. Concerning this clone: Its specificity is unknown.

Each sorted population was over 95% pure. Overall study findings and caveats: Type 1 diabetes patients had fewer VDJ junction insertions and more deletions. For patients and controls alike, PCR might favor shorter templates to the same degree. In every one of the four CD4+ subsets, TCRB CDR3s were moderately but significantly shorter in Type 1 diabetes patients.

Sequencing used central memory CD4+ T cells from blood. This rearrangement joins TRBV14 to TRBJ2-7, with TRBD2 matching over 8 bases. The receptor was derived from a man aged 25-40 years with type 1 diabetes. As DNA, the CDR3 is TGTGCCAGCAGCCAAGATTCGGGGGGGAATTCCTACGAGCAGTACTTC. As protein: CASSQDSGGNSYEQYF.